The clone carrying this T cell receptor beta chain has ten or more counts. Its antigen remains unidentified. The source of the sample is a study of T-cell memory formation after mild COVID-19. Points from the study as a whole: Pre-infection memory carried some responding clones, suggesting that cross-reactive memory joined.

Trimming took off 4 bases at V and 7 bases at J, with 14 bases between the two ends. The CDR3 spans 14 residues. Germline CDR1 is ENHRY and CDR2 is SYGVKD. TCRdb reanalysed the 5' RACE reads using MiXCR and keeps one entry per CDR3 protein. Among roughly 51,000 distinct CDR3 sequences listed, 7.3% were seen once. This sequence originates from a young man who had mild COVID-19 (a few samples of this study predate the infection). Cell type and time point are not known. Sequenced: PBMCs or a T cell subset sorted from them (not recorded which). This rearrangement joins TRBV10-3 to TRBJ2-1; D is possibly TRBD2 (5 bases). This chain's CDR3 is CAISVKGTGNEQFF. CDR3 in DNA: TGTGCCATCAGTGTAAAGGGAACGGGGAATGAGCAGTTCTTC.